Given below is one T cell receptor (beta chain) in context. Its target antigen remains unknown. No much larger clonotype is one base removed from it; base qualities were not supplied. The data derive from a study of cytomegalovirus exposure and HLA in healthy donors listed by TCRdb under 2017. Broadly, across the study: An earlier analysis of roughly 570 of the donors reported 250 to 300 Gb of sequence data and 117 million unique TCR beta sequences obtained from roughly 170 million T cells. A later analysis re-analyzed previously published TCR beta repertoires from 666 donors and added high-resolution HLA genotyping to study TCR occurrence patterns. The aim of the study was to test whether cataloging public T cell receptors could identify signatures of past pathogen exposure. Every discovery cohort repertoire had been produced on one sequencing platform. An early release covering about 600 HLA-typed donors comprised approximately 300 gigabases of sequencing data and roughly 85 million unique TCR sequences. A later genetic analysis took genome-wide SNP genotypes for about three fifths of the roughly 670 donors and used that subset as a discovery cohort. In the later analysis, no new phenotypic data were used to find candidate immune exposures; instead, reliance was placed on TCR beta sequences and their occurrence across donors. The number of donors typed differed by locus, with about 629-630 for A, B, C, DRB1 and DQB1, around 520 for DQA1, nearly 610 for DPA1, and approximately 470 for DPB1. The study used immunosequencing to profile the T cell repertoires of 666 subjects and linked those repertoires to cytomegalovirus serostatus. High-throughput TCR immunosequencing, statistical association of individual TCRs with disease status, and machine learning were combined to predict cytomegalovirus infection status. Besides the first cohort of around 700 subjects, a separate validation cohort made up of over 95 different subjects was used. Among a few hundred genotyped donors of the cohort, an average of around 240,000 unique TCR beta nucleotide sequences were sequenced per donor, roughly 18% of them non-productive. To decide whether each TCR beta V gene segment behaved as functional or pseudogenic, an earlier analysis of nearly 600 of the donors relied on high-throughput TCR beta sequencing. HLA typing included class I and class II loci at four-digit resolution. Because of strong linkage in the cohort, five DR-DQ haplotypes were treated as single units for association and clustering. Donor age, sex, ethnicity and CMV serostatus were collected together with the repertoire data. The genetic ancestry cluster associated with self-reported Caucasian donors included 65% to 90% of the roughly 400 genotyped donors.

Overall study results and their limits: Roughly uniform sequencing depth across donors was assumed in presence/absence analyses, although this assumption may not hold. A total of roughly 160 TCR beta chains were listed by the study as associated with cytomegalovirus. Three of the identified cytomegalovirus-associated TCR beta chains were confirmed in vitro to be specific for cytomegalovirus antigens. Strong co-occurrence of HLA alleles, especially DR and DQ, made assigning TCR associations to individual alleles difficult. Specific HLA alleles were associated with 16,951 TCR beta sequences at a false discovery rate of 0.05 in a later analysis. According to the authors, the approach could potentially be generalized to other disease states and immunological phenotypes. A later genetic analysis reported fewer N-insertions in productive TCRs among donors in an Asian-associated ancestry cluster than the 666-donor mean. Some IMGT-functional V segments, including TRBV6-2 and TRBV6-3, could not be told apart with the 87-base-pair reads, so those segments were excluded. V-gene and J-gene trimming of TCR beta chains was associated with a missense DCLRE1C variant in a later genetic analysis, and the association was replicated in an independent cohort. A cluster of highly shared sequence variants was judged likely to represent a technical artifact of the sequencing pipeline. Across donors, most TCR sequences were observed very rarely, whereas some public TCRs were present in many individuals. The cohort was sequenced for TCR beta chains only, and without alpha or paired-chain data the features that could be detected were limited. A later analysis found that HLA-associated TCR beta chains were more clonally expanded and had lower generation probabilities than equally common non-associated chains. Because HLA typing was missing for some donors at each locus, association tests included only the typed subset. A further reported finding was that TCR beta sequences accurately predicted the HLA-A and HLA-B alleles for most subjects in the first cohort. According to a later analysis, most CMV-associated TCR beta chains appeared to be HLA-restricted, and the HLA associations seemed to be driven largely by CMV exposure. For the cohort, immune exposure information was limited to CMV serostatus. An earlier analysis of approximately 530 of the donors showed that most TCR beta V segments appeared in productive rearrangements either about 87% or about 30% of the time, which broadly matched IMGT annotations. According to a later analysis, TCR association rates differed among HLA loci, with DRB1 alleles showing the most associated TCRs and HLA-C alleles showing the fewest. The classifier was reported to diagnose cytomegalovirus status with high specificity and sensitivity in both the original cohort and the validation cohort. A later analysis reported that several top co-occurrence clusters appeared linked to parvovirus B19, influenza, CMV and Epstein-Barr virus. About 15 rarely observed V segments, including chromosome 9 orphons, were excluded from the earlier analysis of several hundred of the donors because counts were too low. Correlated functional status among segregating V segments might reflect linkage disequilibrium, but an unknown experimental factor could not be ruled out.

The cohort comprised more than 550 healthy bone marrow donors. At the time of sampling, all cohort members were nominally healthy, though unrecorded immune exposures were likely present. The donor tested CMV seronegative, placing the donor among the 350 to 400 seronegative members of the cohort. Each donor provided a peripheral blood sample, and peripheral blood mononuclear cells were used for TCR beta sequencing. The Qiagen DNeasy Blood Extraction Kit was used to extract genomic DNA from the blood cell samples. Here V drops 8 bases and J drops 3 bases, and the junction holds 11 bases not matched to any gene. CDR1 and CDR2 are read off the germline V gene as ENHRY and SYGVKD. Its CDR3 holds 15 amino acids, cysteine through phenylalanine. Only the CDR3 portion is preserved as DNA: 45 bases, with reading frame beginning at the first base. The protocol used for the library was the immunoSEQ multiplex PCR assay. A mixture of 60 forward primers for TCR Vbeta segments and 13 reverse primers for TCR Jbeta segments was used in the multiplex PCR. Amplification of the CDR3 region of rearranged TCR beta genes was performed with a multiplex PCR assay on genomic DNA. The amplified TCR beta libraries were sequenced on the Illumina HiSeq System as 87-base-pair reads. The paper's processing steps were these. A later analysis counted 75 million to 100 million unique TCR beta chains across the 690 or so repertoires, and roughly 10 million of these chains were shared by at least two donors. Raw reads were error-corrected and collapsed into unique sequences by a nearest-neighbor algorithm in which closely related sequences were merged to remove PCR and sequencing errors. CDR3 sequences were aligned to IMGT reference sequences to assign V, D and J gene segments. Each retained sequence needed at least a six-nucleotide match to both a V gene segment and a J gene segment. A rearrangement counted as productive if the CDR3 had no stop codons and remained in frame with V and J, and every other rearrangement counted as non-productive. CDR3 was defined according to IMGT convention as the region running from the second conserved V-encoded cysteine to the conserved J-encoded phenylalanine. In an earlier analysis of roughly 580 of the donors, sequences lacking an unambiguous match to a single V gene segment were excluded. In an earlier analysis of about 590 of the donors, a V segment was called functional when productive rearrangements were above 56.7%, and segregating when the standard deviation between donors exceeded 5%. A statistical classification framework was built to diagnose cytomegalovirus status from the catalog of TCR beta chain sequences. In a later analysis, TCR nucleotide sequences were compared against IMGT/GENE-DB human TR gene sequences so that V and J genes could be assigned. In a later analysis, CDR3 sequences and most-parsimonious VDJ recombination scenarios were assigned using the TCRdist pipeline. In a later analysis, each TCR beta chain was defined by its CDR3 amino acid sequence together with its V-gene family, and reads lacking a unique V-gene family were excluded. In a later analysis, fewer than 650 highly shared, low-generation-probability nucleotide sequences were removed to address suspected cross-contamination and a sequencing artifact. For each public chain, a later analysis derived a clonal expansion index from normalized ranks of inferred template counts within each repertoire. In a later analysis, generation probabilities were computed with a VDJ recombination model fitted to out-of-frame rearrangements, and the resulting probabilities were checked against IGoR. A later analysis scored TCR-TCR, TCR-HLA and TCR-CMV co-occurrence with hypergeometric tests, applying a repertoire-size bias correction to TCR pairs. A later analysis estimated false discovery rates by permuting HLA or CMV assignments 20 times. In a later analysis, co-occurring TCRs were grouped using DBSCAN, with TCRdist sequence similarity added in when clustering inside HLA-allele-positive subsets. Repertoires with fewer than 30,000 or more than 120,000 public chains were left out of co-occurrence clustering, as were about five repertoires with anomalous nucleotide sharing. TCRdb provides this immuneACCESS table in a form limited to in-frame rearrangements. Some clones are lacking; in checked studies, under half of them reflect an unresolved V gene, and why the rest are absent is not known. The V and J calls and clone size were taken over from that table, and D and trimming were inferred from the DNA. This sample holds about 180,000 clones; 79% were observed only once. The leading ten clones occupy approximately 0.7% of the sample.

The sequenced material came from PBMCs. The chain employs TRBV10-3 and TRBJ1-1; TRBD1 agrees with 8 junctional bases. The sequence was obtained from a woman in her forties in good health and CMV-seronegative. The CDR3 has the sequence CAIADRGPGYTEAFF. Read as DNA, the sequence is TGTGCCATCGCCGACAGGGGCCCCGGGTACACTGAAGCTTTCTTT.